This is a list of T cell receptor beta chains from one sample in a study of blood T cell repertoires in COVID-19. TCRdb's table, derived via immunoSEQ multiplex PCR, lists solely in-frame clones and lacks some. Of under 250,000 clones in the sample, about 85% were seen once. Sequenced material: peripheral blood. The source of these receptors is a woman in her sixties with active or convalescent COVID-19. CDR3s include the opening cysteine and the closing phenylalanine or tryptophan. The order of the fields is J gene, clone size, V gene, D gene, CDR3 DNA, CDR3 protein. The D gene is left open where the match is weak. Where a row states a size, it is once, few, many or the class of an expanded clone; other rows omit it.

J: TRBJ1-6; size: NA; V: TRBV28; D: NA; DNA: TGTGCCAGCAGTGCTTTGAGGGGAGGATCACCCCTCCACTTT; CDR3: CASSALRGGSPLHF
J: TRBJ1-1; size: NA; V: TRBV5-1; D: NA; DNA: TGCGCCAGCAGCTTCCGGGGGGCTGAAGCTTTCTTT; CDR3: CASSFRGAEAFF
J: TRBJ1-2; size: few; V: TRBV4-2; D: NA; DNA: TGTGCCAGCAGCCAAGATTTGACACCGGATGGCTACACCTTC; CDR3: CASSQDLTPDGYTF
J: TRBJ2-2; size: NA; V: TRBV3-1/TRBV3-2; D: TRBD2; DNA: TGTGCCAGCAGCGGACTGCAGCGGGGGAACACCGGGGAGCTGTTTTTT; CDR3: CASSGLQRGNTGELFF
J: TRBJ2-7; size: NA; V: TRBV2; D: NA; DNA: TGTGCCAGCAGTGAGCGGAACTACGAGCAGTACTTC; CDR3: CASSERNYEQYF
J: TRBJ2-1; size: NA; V: TRBV7-2; D: TRBD2; DNA: TGTGCCAGCAGCGTCACTAGCGGGGGTATATACAATGAGCAGTTCTTC; CDR3: CASSVTSGGIYNEQFF
J: TRBJ2-7; size: NA; V: TRBV7-3; D: NA; DNA: TGTGCCAGCAGCTTAGGCGGAGTTACCTACGAGCAGTACTTC; CDR3: CASSLGGVTYEQYF
J: TRBJ2-7; size: NA; V: TRBV29-1; D: TRBD1; DNA: TGCAGCGTCGCTGACAGGGGCTACTACGAGCAGTACTTC; CDR3: CSVADRGYYEQYF
J: TRBJ1-5; size: once; V: TRBV7-8; D: TRBD1; DNA: TGTGCCAGCAGCTCTCGACAGGGTAGTCAGCCCCAGCATTTT; CDR3: CASSSRQGSQPQHF
J: TRBJ1-1; size: NA; V: TRBV4-2; D: NA; DNA: TGTGCCAGCAGAGGCCGGGGTGGTACTGAAGCTTTCTTT; CDR3: CASRGRGGTEAFF
J: TRBJ2-1; size: few; V: TRBV3-1/TRBV3-2; D: TRBD1; DNA: TGTGCCAGCAGCCAAGTAGGGCAGGGGGCGTGGAATGAGCAGTTCTTC; CDR3: CASSQVGQGAWNEQFF
J: TRBJ2-1; size: NA; V: TRBV30; D: NA; DNA: TGTGCCTGGAGCGAAAGGACGGGGAGCTCCTACAATGAGCAGTTCTTC; CDR3: CAWSERTGSSYNEQFF
J: TRBJ2-3; size: NA; V: TRBV2; D: TRBD1; DNA: TGTGCCAGCAGTGGGGACAGAAGCACAGATACGCAGTATTTT; CDR3: CASSGDRSTDTQYF
J: TRBJ1-1; size: NA; V: TRBV12-3/TRBV12-4; D: NA; DNA: TGTGCCAGCAGAGGCAGGGGCGAAGAAGCTTTCTTT; CDR3: CASRGRGEEAFF
J: TRBJ2-3; size: NA; V: TRBV4-1; D: TRBD2; DNA: TGCGCCAGCAGCCCGCTAGCGGAACGCACAGATACGCAGTATTTT; CDR3: CASSPLAERTDTQYF
J: TRBJ1-1; size: NA; V: TRBV5-1; D: TRBD1; DNA: TGCGCCAGCAGCTTGGAGGGGGCAGGGGGCGCGAAAGTCACTGAAGCTTTCTTT; CDR3: CASSLEGAGGAKVTEAFF
J: TRBJ2-7; size: NA; V: TRBV11-2; D: TRBD1; DNA: TGTGCCAGCAGCTCGGACAGGGTCAACGAGCAGTACTTC; CDR3: CASSSDRVNEQYF